Presented here are 21 T cell receptor beta chains from one specimen sequenced in a study of Graves' ophthalmopathy and Graves' hyperthyroidism. From RNA, the CDR3 regions of TCR beta chains were amplified and sequenced. First-round RT-PCR used HTBI primers; second-round multiplex PCR followed. TCRdb processed the multiplex PCR reads anew with MiXCR; each CDR3 protein has one entry. The table shows some 210,000 distinct CDR3 sequences, with around 30% occurring only once. The sample consisted of peripheral blood. These receptors originate from a middle-aged man with Graves' ophthalmopathy.

This chain uses TRBV12-3 or TRBV12-4 with TRBJ1-2; D possibly corresponds to TRBD1 (6 bases). V gave up 4 bases and J gave up 0 bases, with 15 bases separating them. This CDR3 spans 16 amino acids. For the CDR3, the DNA is TGTGCCAGCAGTTCGAGACAGGACTTGACTAACTATGGCTACACCTTC. This gives the protein CASSSRQDLTNYGYTF.

This clonotype was counted many times. The V and J genes are TRBV27 and TRBJ2-2, with 9 bases lining up with TRBD1. The CDR3 is 16 residues long. The germline V gene has CDR1 MNHEY and CDR2 SMNVEV (reference sequence). Germline trimming cut 0 bases from V and 6 bases from J; bases unmatched to any gene: 5. The CDR3 DNA reads as TGTGCCAGCAGTTTATCAGGACAGGGGTACCCCGGGGAGCTGTTTTTT. This encodes CASSLSGQGYPGELFF.

This clonotype was seen at least ten times. The chain uses TRBV19 and TRBJ2-2, with D maybe TRBD1 (6 bases). Germline lookup yields CDR1 LNHDA and CDR2 SQIVND (reference sequence). This CDR3 contains 15 residues. V lost 3 bases to trimming and J lost 4 bases, with 12 bases between them. CDR3 in amino acids: CASSIMTGGTGELFF. Written as DNA, the CDR3 is TGTGCCAGTAGTATTATGACAGGCGGCACCGGGGAGCTGTTTTTT. The full variable domain, in which reference TRBV19 and TRBJ2-2 provide the parts outside the CDR3, is DGGITQSPKYLFRKEGQNVTLSCEQNLNHDAMYWYRQDPGQGLRLIYYSQIVNDFQKGDIAEGYSVSREKKESFPLTVTSAQKNPTAFYLCASSIMTGGTGELFFGEGSRLTVL.

This clonotype has a count of ten or more. The chain couples TRBV6-1 to TRBJ2-2; D is perhaps TRBD2 (7 bases). This CDR3 is built from 16 residues. V was shortened by 8 bases and J by 5 bases, with 21 bases between the two germline ends. Looked up from germline, CDR1 is MNHNS and CDR2 is SASEGT. CDR3 nucleotide sequence: TGTGCCAGCGACGACCGGGACGGGGGGCAAACCGGGGAGCTGTTTTTT. Protein: CASDDRDGGQTGELFF.

This clonotype was seen many times. V usage is TRBV6-5 and J usage is TRBJ1-1; D is perhaps TRBD1 (5 bases). Germline CDR1 reads MNHEY; CDR2 reads SVGAGI. V lost 2 bases and J lost 5, with 12 bases in between. The CDR3 loop spans 14 amino acids. The CDR3 sequence is CASSYSPGWTEAFF. DNA of the CDR3: TGTGCCAGCAGTTACAGTCCAGGGTGGACTGAAGCTTTCTTT.

This sequence joins TRBV6-5 and TRBJ2-7; D unresolved. Germline lookup yields CDR1 MNHEY and CDR2 SVGAGI. The CDR3 extends over 16 amino acids. V lost 4 bases and J 3 bases, leaving 19 bases between the germline ends. The CDR3: CASSSPQVEFVYEQYF. CDR3 sequence (DNA): TGTGCCAGCAGTTCCCCCCAGGTTGAGTTTGTCTACGAGCAGTACTTC.

This clonotype was observed a handful of times. CDR3 nucleotide sequence: TGTGCCAGCAGTGAGGGGCCAGGGGGAGTCAAAAACATTCAGTACTTC. It translates to CASSEGPGGVKNIQYF. V is TRBV6-1 and J is TRBJ2-4, with 7 bases aligning to TRBD1. Germline V gene lookup returns CDR1 MNHNS and CDR2 SASEGT. The CDR3 is 16 residues long. The V and J ends lost 3 bases and 3 bases, in that order; junction bases with no gene match: 8.

This clonotype has only one observation. The genes are TRBV7-2 and TRBJ2-7, with 9 nucleotides matching TRBD1. V was pared by 5 bases and J by 3 bases, with 8 bases of the junction left unmatched. CDR1 and CDR2 from the germline V gene are SGHTA and FQGNSA. The CDR3 is made up of 15 amino acids. Here the CDR3 DNA reads TGTGCCAGCAGCCCCCGGGACAGGGCTTTCTACGAGCAGTACTTC. It specifies CASSPRDRAFYEQYF.

This sequence joins TRBV6-4 and TRBJ2-3, with 13 nucleotides matching TRBD2. This CDR3 is 17 amino acids long. The trim removed 1 base at V and 5 bases at J, leaving 6 bases unmatched. Germline CDR1 and CDR2: MRHNA and SNTAGT. CDR3: CASSDWTSGGSLDTQYF. In nucleotides, the CDR3 is TGTGCCAGCAGTGACTGGACTAGCGGGGGATCCTTAGATACGCAGTATTTT.

This clonotype was observed many times. The chain is built from TRBV12-3 or TRBV12-4 and TRBJ2-7, with TRBD2 matching over 8 bases. Trimming removed 3 bases from V and 2 bases from J; junction bases left unmatched: 3. The CDR3 is 14 residues long. CDR3 protein: CASSFRGRTYEQYF. CDR3 in DNA: TGTGCCAGCAGTTTTCGCGGGAGGACCTACGAGCAGTACTTC.

This clonotype was recorded at least ten times. The chain carries TRBV28 and TRBJ1-5; 9 nucleotides match TRBD1. After removal of 6 bases from V and 3 bases from J, the junction contained 9 bases not matched to a gene. The CDR3 spans 16 residues. In germline, CDR1 is MDHEN, CDR2 SYDVKM. The chain's CDR3 is CASRKPDRGANQPQHF. CDR3 coding DNA: TGTGCCAGCAGAAAGCCCGACAGGGGGGCCAATCAGCCCCAGCATTTT.

This clonotype has a count of ten or more. The chain links TRBV15 to TRBJ1-1; 8 positions agree with TRBD1. The germline CDR1 and CDR2 sequences are LNHNV and YYDKDF (reference sequence). The CDR3 covers 15 residues. The V segment lost 1 base and the J segment 4 bases; nucleotides outside the gene matches: 5. As DNA, the CDR3 is TGTGCCACCAGCAGAGCCCAGGGGGCGAGCACTGAAGCTTTCTTT. This sequence encodes CATSRAQGASTEAFF.

A note on this clonotype: Here the CDR3 omits its conserved ending phenylalanine or tryptophan, so a read error is the likely source. It is unclear where the CDR3 begins or ends on the DNA, so no DNA is shown, and the CDR3 is as TCRdb lists it. The chain has TRBV6-5 and TRBJ2-5; no DNA check was done on the table's D call, TRBD2. Germline-derived CDR1 and CDR2 are MNHEY and SVGAGI. From its first to its last residue, the CDR3 has 17 amino acids. CDR3: CASSYLGVINSPLHFGN.

The chain joins TRBV7-2 to TRBJ2-2; the D is unclear. CDR1 and CDR2 from the germline V gene are SGHTA and FQGNSA. This CDR3 has 13 residues. Between the trimmed V and J ends, which lost 5 bases and 7 bases, there was a span of 11 bases. CDR3: CASSASYDGELFF. The CDR3 bases are TGTGCCAGCAGCGCAAGTTACGACGGGGAGCTGTTTTTT.

The J gene is TRBJ1-2, the V gene TRBV6-5; the D gene is possibly TRBD1 (5 bases). The length of the CDR3 is 15 residues. Per the germline V gene, CDR1 is MNHEY and CDR2 is SVGAGI. Trimming cost V 0 bases and J 3 bases, with 11 bases left between them. CDR3 loop: CASSYSSGRDYGYTF. The CDR3, as DNA: TGTGCCAGCAGTTACTCTTCGGGACGGGACTATGGCTACACCTTC.

This clonotype was counted ten times or more. Here the CDR3 DNA reads TGTGCCAGCAGCCTGACAGGAAACACTGAAGCTTTCTTT. The encoded protein is CASSLTGNTEAFF. The rearrangement links TRBV12-3 or TRBV12-4 to TRBJ1-1; D perhaps matches TRBD1 (6 bases). The ends were cut back, 6 bases at V and 2 bases at J, with 10 bases in the middle. The length of the CDR3 is 13 residues.

This clonotype occurred many times. The V and J genes are TRBV24-1 and TRBJ2-5; no reliable D call. The CDR3 is made up of 13 amino acids. CDR1 is KGHDR, CDR2 SFDVKD, per germline. V was pared by 4 bases and J by 5 bases, with 10 bases between. In DNA, the CDR3 is TGTGCCACCAGTGAGCCTCCGCTGGAGACCCAGTACTTC. Its translation: CATSEPPLETQYF.

This clonotype appeared many times. The V gene is TRBV20-1, the J gene TRBJ1-5, with D hard to call. V was pared by 0 bases and J by 0 bases, with 6 bases between. The CDR3 covers 14 residues. The germline CDR1 and CDR2 sequences are DFQATT and SNEGSKA (reference sequence). DNA for the CDR3: TGCAGTGCTAGAGATGGGGATAGCAATCAGCCCCAGCATTTT. Translated, it gives CSARDGDSNQPQHF.

This clonotype has a count of ten or more. This sequence joins TRBV12-5 and TRBJ2-2, with D possibly TRBD1 on 6 matching bases. The CDR3 consists of 14 residues. Germline values: CDR1 LGHNT, CDR2 FRNRAP. With 8 bases removed from V and 7 bases from J, the gap between germline ends came to 17 bases. The CDR3 spells CASSPRGSGGELFF. The CDR3 nucleotides are TGTGCTAGTAGCCCGAGGGGGAGTGGCGGGGAGCTGTTTTTT.

V is TRBV5-1 and J is TRBJ2-7; D remains unclear. Trimming pared 0 bases from V and 1 base from J, leaving 8 bases between. In germline, CDR1 is SGHRS, CDR2 YFSETQ. The CDR3 runs to 14 residues. The CDR3 DNA reads TGCGCCAGCAGCTTGGCGATGGAGTCCTACGAGCAGTACTTC. Protein sequence: CASSLAMESYEQYF.

CDR3 in amino acids: CATSPGLDEQYF. Written as DNA, the CDR3 is TGTGCCACCAGCCCCGGTCTAGACGAGCAGTACTTC. The chain couples TRBV15 to TRBJ2-7, with unresolved D. V was shortened by 5 bases and J by 5 bases, with 10 bases between the two germline ends. This CDR3 comprises 12 residues. Germline CDR1 LNHNV, CDR2 YYDKDF (reference sequence).